This T cell receptor (beta chain) was observed in a study of blood T cell repertoires in COVID-19. Study processing details: Amplification of reference gene primers provided the estimated nucleated cell counts. TCRdb's table, derived via immunoSEQ multiplex PCR, lists solely in-frame clones and lacks some. Clone size and the V and J calls come from that table; the DNA yielded D and trimming. The sample includes 97,000 or so clones, about 81% seen only once; the top ten take under 20%. With 3 bases removed from V and 9 bases from J, the gap between germline ends came to 15 bases. This CDR3 region has 13 residues.

Sequencing was carried out using peripheral blood. V usage is TRBV12-3 or TRBV12-4 and J usage is TRBJ2-7; D is ambiguous. This TCR was recovered from an elderly man with acute or convalescent COVID-19. For the CDR3, the DNA is TGTGCCAGCAGTTTCCGGCAGGCTGAAGTGCAGTACTTC. Translated, it gives CASSFRQAEVQYF.